This T cell receptor (beta chain) was recovered during a study of cytomegalovirus exposure and HLA in healthy donors. Findings and caveats of the study: Prior analysis indicated that the majority of TCR beta V segments exhibited productivity approximately 90% or approximately 30% of the time. The authors assumed roughly uniform sequencing depth across donors for presence/absence analyses.

In the PCR, 60 Vbeta and 13 Jbeta primers were used. The assay was immunoSEQ multiplex PCR, and TCRdb's table has in-frame clones only and misses some. The sample table sets out around 140,000 clones. The CDR3 spans 12 residues. CDR1 is SGHTS and CDR2 is YDEGEE in the germline V gene. V dropped 4 bases and J dropped 3 bases, with 8 bases sitting between them. In regard to this clone: Its antigen remains unidentified.

The sequence was obtained from a male donor in good health and CMV-seronegative. V is TRBV5-8 and J is TRBJ2-7; D remains ambiguous. Sequencing was performed on PBMCs. The CDR3, as DNA: TGTGCCAGCAGCCCAGTTAACTACGAGCAGTACTTC. Translating it yields CASSPVNYEQYF.